Included here is one T cell receptor beta chain sequence, with context. Its cognate antigen is unknown. This specimen comes from a study of identical twins. TCRdb processed the 5' RACE reads anew with MiXCR; each CDR3 protein has one entry. In the table there are about 500,000 distinct CDR3 sequences, about 13% of which are singletons. Trimming took off 5 bases at V and 15 bases at J, with 17 bases between the two ends. CDR1 and CDR2 from the germline V gene are SGHAT and FQNNGV. The CDR3 covers 12 residues. Study-level findings and limits: Excess sharing by twins proved weaker in beta out-of-frame sequences.

The same specimen was also included in a second study, on yellow fever vaccine responses in identical twins.

The TCR originated in a woman aged 18-29 years in good health. The specimen was CD4+ T cells sorted from blood. The rearrangement uses TRBV11-2 and TRBJ2-1, with TRBD1 as a possible D gene (6 bases). In DNA, the CDR3 is TGTGCCAGCAGCGATGGGGTGTGGGGGCGGTTCTTC. Its translation: CASSDGVWGRFF.